The 4 T cell receptor beta chains given below trace back to one sample, sequenced in a study of regulatory T cells in long-lasting Graves disease. Arm-PCR of CDR3 regions and iRepertoire HTBI primers were the basis on which TCR beta libraries were built. TCRdb re-derived calls from the multiplex PCR reads in MiXCR, one entry per CDR3 protein. The sample records approximately 470,000 distinct CDR3 sequences, about 17% being singletons. Time point described: newly diagnosed GD, antithyroid drugs for less than 3 months. TCR sequences were obtained from RNA taken from PBMCs. The same sample was also used in a study of T cells in Graves' hyperthyroidism and ophthalmopathy.

The material sequenced was peripheral blood mononuclear cells (PBMCs), taken at new diagnosis, from a patient treated with antithyroid drugs. The receptors stem from a man aged 40-55 years with Graves disease.

At least ten counts were recorded for this clonotype. This chain links TRBV7-9 with TRBJ2-2; 11 nucleotides agree with TRBD2. Trimming removed 4 bases from V and 2 bases from J; junction bases left unmatched: 3. The length of the CDR3 is 16 residues. Germline-derived CDR1 and CDR2 are SEHNR and FQNEAQ (reference sequence). The CDR3 loop is CASSSRLAGNTGELFF. The CDR3, as DNA: TGTGCCAGCAGCTCACGACTAGCGGGAAACACCGGGGAGCTGTTTTTT.

This clonotype was seen repeatedly, ten times or more. V and J are TRBV6-1 and TRBJ2-3; 8 bases align to TRBD1. V shed 3 bases, J shed 1 base, and the junction held 3 bases outside the gene matches. The CDR3 runs to 15 residues. The germline gives CDR1 MNHNS, CDR2 SASEGT. The chain's CDR3 is CASSDQGARTDTQYF. Here the CDR3 DNA reads TGTGCCAGCAGTGATCAGGGGGCTCGCACAGATACGCAGTATTTT.

This clonotype was observed a handful of times. This chain joins TRBV20-1 and TRBJ2-7; 10 nucleotides line up with TRBD1. Germline V gives CDR1 DFQATT, CDR2 SNEGSKA (reference sequence). V dropped 1 base and J dropped 3; count of bases not matched to a gene: 12. The CDR3 runs 17 residues. The CDR3 region is CSARGLTGGESRYEQYF. CDR3 bases: TGCAGTGCTAGAGGATTGACAGGGGGCGAATCCCGCTACGAGCAGTACTTC.

The sample holds many counts of this clonotype. The chain joins TRBV9 to TRBJ2-1; 8 nucleotides match TRBD2. The J segment lost 1 base and the V segment lost 3 bases, leaving 6 bases of the junction unmatched. CDR1 SGDLS and CDR2 YYNGEE come from the germline V gene. The CDR3 is 16 amino acids. The CDR3 region is CASSEEGLGSYNEQFF. The CDR3 coding sequence is TGTGCCAGCAGCGAAGAGGGACTAGGGTCCTACAATGAGCAGTTCTTC.